Below, one TCR beta chain is given with its context. Its antigen is still unknown. The entry originates in a study of cytotoxic CD8 clonotypes in ibrutinib-treated CLL. Study context: A median 12 months of treatment, range 6 to 36, preceded the collection of response samples. Broader study findings: Progressing patients had sampling times that differed from those of sustained-remission patients. Public clonotypes were seen rarely and were contracted or stable on treatment. Higher circulating CD8+ T-cell counts strongly accompanied higher baseline clonality, above age-matched healthy donors.

Method: immunoSEQ multiplex PCR; TCRdb's copy keeps in-frame clones and lacks some. The table records fewer than 100,000 clones, roughly 83% of them present only once. CDR3 size: 17 residues. The V and J ends lost 6 bases and 2 bases, in that order; junction bases with no gene match: 16. CDR1 and CDR2 (germline): LNHDA, SQIVND (reference sequence). V gene TRBV19 combines with J gene TRBJ2-7, with TRBD1 identical over 7 bases. Sequenced material: PBMCs, taken after 12 months of ibrutinib treatment. The clonotype comes from a human donor with chronic lymphocytic leukemia. CDR3 in amino acids: CASSQGTHRGLPYEQYF. CDR3 sequence (DNA): TGTGCCAGTAGCCAAGGGACCCACAGGGGCCTCCCCTACGAGCAGTACTTC. Full variable domain (remainder filled in from reference TRBV19 and TRBJ2-7): DGGITQSPKYLFRKEGQNVTLSCEQNLNHDAMYWYRQDPGQGLRLIYYSQIVNDFQKGDIAEGYSVSREKKESFPLTVTSAQKNPTAFYLCASSQGTHRGLPYEQYFGPGTRLTVT.